The clone carrying this T cell receptor (beta chain) turned up a few times. Its antigen is still unknown. Isolation per sample recovered at least 7 million PBMCs. Through a sample-barcoded 5' primer and a J-beta primer mix, a second PCR was run for roughly 7 to 12 cycles. TCRdb called the 5' RACE reads again in MiXCR, with one record for every CDR3 protein. The table lists about 630,000 distinct CDR3 sequences, 21% of them singletons, with roughly 3.9% in the top ten. These data are taken from a study of blood T cells in healthy people across ages. Study-level information: Every two T cells gave about one barcoded beta molecule via template switching.

Whole-study findings and limits: In older individuals, TCR beta diversity per million T cells was lower, falling roughly linearly with age. Estimates of total diversity, which came from one million sequenced T cells, were considered to be underestimates.

This receptor was taken from a man between 65 and 85 years old in good health. Sequences were obtained from blood.

The chain's CDR3 is CATSDLGRSGTGGPHFSGNTIYF. In nucleotides, the CDR3 is TGTGCCACCAGTGATTTAGGGCGTTCCGGGACAGGGGGGCCTCATTTCTCTGGAAACACCATATATTTT. The V gene is TRBV24-1, the J gene TRBJ1-3, with 11 positions matching TRBD1. Germline CDR1 KGHDR, CDR2 SFDVKD. This CDR3 comprises 23 residues. J lost 0 bases, V lost 1 base, and 19 bases had no gene match.